Listed below are T cell receptor beta chains from one sample, sequenced in a study of T cell repertoires in cytomegalovirus infection. No antigen has been assigned to these receptors. TCRdb itself ran the reads through MiXCR, one entry per CDR3 protein. The table has roughly 46,000 distinct CDR3 sequences, roughly 18% seen once. The specimen comprised CD8+ T cells from cultured PBMCs, sampled from culture after CMV antigen stimulation. All receptors come from a human donor in good health (CMV status not recorded). Some clones in this sample may be carry-over from other donors' samples. CDR3s include the opening cysteine and the closing phenylalanine or tryptophan. A D gene is named only where the DNA matches it firmly. The listing skips clone size in some rows; elsewhere it reads once, few, many or a size class.

j_call d_call clone_size v_call cdr3_aa cdr3_nt
TRBJ2-1 . . TRBV11-2 CASSLFDYNDQFF TGTGCCAGCAGCCTCTTCGACTACAATGACCAGTTCTTC
TRBJ2-1 TRBD1 many TRBV20-1 CSASLGQGRWEQFF TGCAGTGCTAGTTTGGGACAGGGGAGGTGGGAGCAGTTCTTC
TRBJ2-5 TRBD1 many TRBV2 CARAERTGRPRETQYF TGTGCCAGGGCTGAGAGGACAGGCCGACCGCGGGAGACCCAGTACTTC
TRBJ1-2 TRBD1 . TRBV24-1 CATWTGSGYTF TGTGCCACGTGGACAGGGAGCGGCTACACCTTC
TRBJ2-7 TRBD2 . TRBV6-5 CASSYKAGGPERSYEQYF TGTGCCAGCAGTTACAAGGCGGGAGGGCCGGAAAGGTCCTACGAGCAGTACTTC
TRBJ2-3 TRBD2 few TRBV27 CASSLGLAGKTSTDTQYF TGTGCCAGCAGTTTAGGGCTAGCGGGGAAGACTAGCACAGATACGCAGTATTTT
TRBJ1-1 . few TRBV20-1 CSARDRGGLNTEAFF TGCAGTGCTAGAGACCGGGGGGGGCTGAACACTGAAGCTTTCTTT
TRBJ1-1 . . TRBV4-1 CASSHGPNTEAFF TGCGCCAGCAGCCATGGACCCAACACTGAAGCTTTCTTT
TRBJ1-1 TRBD1 few TRBV11-2 CASSPRQGENTEAFF TGTGCCAGCAGCCCCCGACAGGGCGAGAACACTGAAGCTTTCTTT
TRBJ2-1 . many TRBV7-9 CASSLAAASSYNEQFF TGTGCCAGCAGCTTAGCAGCGGCGAGCTCCTACAATGAGCAGTTCTTC
TRBJ2-1 . . TRBV11-2 CASSFSQGNEQFF TGTGCCAGCAGCTTCTCCCAGGGCAATGAGCAGTTCTTC
TRBJ2-7 . few TRBV4-1 CASSQEDRSSYEQYF TGCGCCAGCAGCCAAGAGGACAGAAGCTCCTACGAGCAGTACTTC
TRBJ2-7 . . TRBV27 CASSLSIRNEQYF TGTGCCAGCAGTTTATCGATTCGAAACGAGCAGTACTTC